This T cell receptor beta chain appears in the sequencing data of a study of human T cells and chemical hapten exposure. Broader study findings: As the donors had alopecia, their immune response may differ from healthy people's.

TCRdb re-called the RACE reads with MiXCR, one entry per CDR3 protein. The sample shows 75,000 to 100,000 distinct CDR3 sequences, approximately 13% of them seen only once. This CDR3 has 19 residues. The junction had 11 bases not matched to a gene; V was cut back by 0 bases and J by 3 bases. This sample's time point: patch test 1, 2 weeks after DPC sensitization. The treatment: therapeutic diphenylcyclopropenone sensitization with weekly scalp DPC. The table lists this clonotype with a few counts. What it binds is not known. The sequenced sample was whole blood, obtained in connection with sensitization to the hapten diphenylcyclopropenone (DPC). This receptor was obtained from a woman aged 35 to 49 with alopecia areata. Some clones in this sample may be carry-over from other donors' samples. The chain joins TRBV23-1 to TRBJ2-1; 10 nucleotides agree with TRBD1. TRBV23-1 is an ORF for which the function is uncertain. As DNA, the CDR3 is TGCGCCAGCAGTCAATCACCATCTGTCGACAGGGGGCGCTACAATGAGCAGTTCTTC. This codes for CASSQSPSVDRGRYNEQFF.